These 19 T cell receptor beta chains were sequenced from one sample in a study of shared clonotypes between healthy human individuals. Generated by immunoSEQ multiplex PCR, the TCRdb table keeps only in-frame clones and is missing some. Of about 2.3 million clones in the sample, around 92% were seen once. Sequenced material: naive CD4+ T cells from PBMCs. Sample subset: CD45RA+ positively selected. The receptors were gathered from a man younger than 35 in good health. Some clones in this sample may be carry-over from other donors' samples.

This clone was detected only once. This chain connects TRBV18 to TRBJ2-2, with TRBD2 matching 8 bases. CDR3 length equals 15 residues. The germline V gene has CDR1 KGHSH and CDR2 LQKENI. V was pared by 4 bases and J by 6 bases, with 7 bases of the junction left unmatched. CDR3 sequence: CASSQGTSRPGELFF. The CDR3 nucleotides are TGTGCCAGCTCACAGGGGACTAGTCGACCCGGGGAGCTGTTTTTT.

The chain is built from TRBV6-6 and TRBJ2-3; 12 bases match TRBD2. CDR1 MNHNY and CDR2 SVGAGI come from the germline V gene (reference sequence). The length of the CDR3 is 16 residues. V shed 6 bases and J 4 bases; nucleotides not matched to a gene: 8. The CDR3 region is CASREPSGRGADTQYF. The CDR3, as DNA: TGTGCCAGCAGGGAACCTAGCGGGAGGGGGGCAGATACGCAGTATTTT.

This chain uses TRBV21-1 with TRBJ1-5. TRBV21-1 is an annotated pseudogene. There are 12 residues in the CDR3. The CDR3 coding sequence is TGTGCCAGCATCGCGACGGCGACGGCCCAGCATTTT. Encoded protein: CASIATATAQHF.

V gene TRBV9 combines with J gene TRBJ2-1; D call uncertain. Germline values: CDR1 SGDLS, CDR2 YYNGEE. This CDR3 has 15 residues. With 0 bases removed from V and 6 bases from J, the gap between germline ends came to 13 bases. The CDR3 DNA sequence: TGTGCCAGCAGCGTAGGGACCCCGGCCGGCAATGAGCAGTTCTTC. Its translation: CASSVGTPAGNEQFF.

The V and J genes are TRBV19 and TRBJ1-4, with D perhaps TRBD1 (5 bases). Trimming stripped 6 bases from V and 2 bases from J, with 10 bases between. The CDR3 runs 14 residues. The germline V gene has CDR1 LNHDA and CDR2 SQIVND (reference sequence). The CDR3 is CASSAGSTNEKLFF. The CDR3 nucleotides read TGTGCCAGTAGCGCAGGGTCTACTAATGAAAAACTGTTTTTT.

This clone was recorded a few times. The chain has TRBV6-1 and TRBJ1-2; weak D call: TRBD1 (6 bases). The CDR3 contains 14 residues. Germline lookup yields CDR1 MNHNS and CDR2 SASEGT. The ends were cut back, 2 bases at V and 8 bases at J, with 15 bases in the middle. CDR3 in DNA: TGTGCCAGCAGTGAATATAGCAGGGGAGGAGGCTACACCTTC. Translation gives CASSEYSRGGGYTF.

The chain employs TRBV7-9 and TRBJ2-1, with 9 positions matching TRBD2. The CDR3 covers 17 residues. J gave up 10 bases and V 5 bases, and 18 bases lay outside the gene matches. Germline loops: CDR1 SEHNR, CDR2 FQNEAQ (reference sequence). The CDR3 DNA follows: TGTGCCAGCAGCCCCCGACCCGGACTAGCGTCCGAAAGGGAGCAGTTCTTC. Translated, it gives CASSPRPGLASEREQFF.

The chain has TRBV19 and TRBJ2-5; a weak D match, TRBD2 (6 bases). Germline loops: CDR1 LNHDA, CDR2 SQIVND (reference sequence). V lost 5 bases, J lost 1 base, and 14 bases lay in between. The CDR3 spans 15 residues. The CDR3 DNA follows: TGTGCCAGTAGTTCCTGGGGAGCGGGCCAAGAGACCCAGTACTTC. This sequence encodes CASSSWGAGQETQYF.

V is TRBV5-1 and J is TRBJ2-5, with 9 bases lining up with TRBD2. The germline V gene encodes CDR1 SGHRS and CDR2 YFSETQ. The V segment lost 0 bases and the J segment 5 bases; nucleotides outside the gene matches: 5. The CDR3 is made up of 15 amino acids. The CDR3 DNA follows: TGCGCCAGCAGCTTGGAGGGACTAGCTTCGGAGACCCAGTACTTC. Its translation: CASSLEGLASETQYF.

A remark on this clone: This CDR3 is also generated by other DNA sequences in the sample. The V and J genes are TRBV30 and TRBJ2-3; maybe TRBD1 (5 bases). Germline V gene sequence: CDR1 GTSNPN, CDR2 SVGIG (reference sequence). V lost 1 base and J 0 bases, leaving 5 bases between the germline ends. The CDR3 consists of 13 residues. CDR3 in DNA: TGTGCCTGGAGTGCAGGGAGCACAGATACGCAGTATTTT. This gives the protein CAWSAGSTDTQYF.

The chain is built from TRBV9 and TRBJ2-7, with D possibly matching TRBD2 (6 bases). V was cut by 0 bases and J by 2 bases, with 9 bases left in between. There are 14 residues in the CDR3. Germline V lookup: CDR1 SGDLS, CDR2 YYNGEE. The CDR3 region is CASSVGGEPYEQYF. The CDR3 DNA sequence: TGTGCCAGCAGCGTAGGGGGGGAACCCTACGAGCAGTACTTC.

This clone has only one observation. The CDR3 region is CASSLVLKGAGYEQYF. The CDR3 coding sequence is TGTGCCAGCAGCTTAGTTTTAAAGGGGGCGGGCTACGAGCAGTACTTC. The genes are TRBV7-8 and TRBJ2-7; 7 bases line up with TRBD1. The CDR3 has 16 residues. CDR1 and CDR2 from the germline V gene are SGHVS and FQNEAQ. With V trimmed by 1 base and J by 3 bases, 9 bases remained unmatched.

The chain carries TRBV6-4 and TRBJ2-3, with a weak D call TRBD1 (5 bases). V lost 4 bases, J lost 4 bases, and 9 bases lay in between. The CDR3 has 13 amino acids. In germline, CDR1 is MRHNA, CDR2 SNTAGT. As DNA, the CDR3 is TGTGCCAGCAGTGGCCAGGGTTCAGATACGCAGTATTTT. Translated, it gives CASSGQGSDTQYF.

The chain has TRBV5-1 and TRBJ2-5; D may correspond to TRBD1 or TRBD2 (6 bases each). Germline values: CDR1 SGHRS, CDR2 YFSETQ. CDR3 size: 17 residues. Between the trimmed V and J ends, which lost 2 bases and 2 bases, there was a span of 19 bases. The CDR3: CASSFLGGAGGQETQYF. Here the CDR3 DNA reads TGCGCCAGCAGCTTTTTAGGGGGAGCCGGGGGACAAGAGACCCAGTACTTC.

In this sample, this clone turned up once. The rearrangement joins TRBV7-3 to TRBJ2-2; 7 bases are shared with TRBD1. The junction had 10 bases not matched to a gene; V was cut back by 4 bases and J by 5 bases. The CDR3 contains 16 residues. Germline CDR1 and CDR2: SGHTA and FQGTGA. The CDR3 spells CASSSTGFWGTGELFF. The CDR3 nucleotides read TGTGCCAGCAGCTCGACAGGGTTTTGGGGAACCGGGGAGCTGTTTTTT.

The chain has TRBV9 and TRBJ1-2; tentative D call: TRBD1 (6 bases). Germline V lookup: CDR1 SGDLS, CDR2 YYNGEE. The CDR3 runs 15 residues. V gave up 4 bases and J gave up 8 bases, with 21 bases separating them. CDR3 amino acids: CASSPSTGRSGGYTF. The DNA for the CDR3 is TGTGCCAGCAGCCCTTCGACAGGTCGCTCGGGGGGCTACACCTTC. The variable domain in full, completed from reference TRBV9 and TRBJ1-2, reads DSGVTQTPKHLITATGQRVTLRCSPRSGDLSVYWYQQSLDQGLQFLIQYYNGEERAKGNILERFSAQQFPDLHSELNLSSLELGDSALYFCASSPSTGRSGGYTFGSGTRLTVV.

The chain combines TRBV28 with TRBJ2-7; weak D call: TRBD2 (5 bases). In germline, CDR1 is MDHEN, CDR2 SYDVKM. Deletions cut 4 bases from V and 3 bases from J, with 16 bases between. The CDR3 is 15 amino acids. CDR3 in amino acids: CASSSGEGRIYEQYF. The CDR3 bases are TGTGCCAGCAGTTCGGGCGAGGGCCGGATCTACGAGCAGTACTTC.

In this sample, this clone turned up a few times. The V and J genes are TRBV9 and TRBJ1-4, with D perhaps TRBD1 (5 bases). The germline V gene encodes CDR1 SGDLS and CDR2 YYNGEE. The CDR3 is 12 amino acids. The germline V and J ends were trimmed by 4 bases and 10 bases, with 11 bases remaining between them. The CDR3 DNA reads as TGTGCCAGCAGCCCTTATGGGGGAAAACTGTTTTTT. Amino acid sequence: CASSPYGGKLFF.

The V and J genes are TRBV10-3 and TRBJ1-1; 9 bases match TRBD1. The CDR3 runs to 14 residues. With 6 bases clipped from V and 4 bases from J, the junction kept 6 bases outside the gene matches. Per the germline V gene, CDR1 is ENHRY and CDR2 is SYGVKD. The chain's CDR3 is CAISLQGAGTEAFF. Here the CDR3 DNA reads TGTGCCATCAGCCTACAGGGGGCAGGCACTGAAGCTTTCTTT.